This is a list of T cell receptor beta chains from one sample in a study of T cell responses to AZD1222 COVID-19 vaccine. Measured with immunoSEQ multiplex PCR; TCRdb has only the in-frame clones, and not every one. Of tens of thousands of clones listed, 85% are singletons. The source material was peripheral blood, sampled on day 0 of AZD1222 vaccination. The source of these receptors is an adult in good health. The CDR3 runs from the conserved cysteine through the conserved F or W. Each record gives: D gene, J gene, clone size, V gene, CDR3 DNA, CDR3 protein. The D gene is left open where the match is weak. Clone size is stated in some rows and not others, as once, few, many or a class when expanded.

d_gene: TRBD2; j_gene: TRBJ2-6; abundance: few; v_gene: TRBV7-2; CDR3nt: TGTGCCAGCAGCTTCCGGGTAGCGGGAGCAGGGGCCAACGTCCTGACTTTC; CDR3aa: CASSFRVAGAGANVLTF
d_gene: NA; j_gene: TRBJ2-1; abundance: NA; v_gene: TRBV21-1; CDR3nt: TGTGCCAGCAGCAAAGTGATCCGGGCCCCAGGCAATGAGCAGTTCTTC; CDR3aa: CASSKVIRAPGNEQFF
d_gene: NA; j_gene: TRBJ2-7; abundance: NA; v_gene: TRBV19; CDR3nt: TGTGCCAGTAGTATGGGGGCCTCGCCGGGGCTCTCCGAGCAGTACTTC; CDR3aa: CASSMGASPGLSEQYF
d_gene: NA; j_gene: TRBJ2-5; abundance: NA; v_gene: TRBV28; CDR3nt: TGTGCCAGCAGTAGTACAGGGACCCAAGAGACCCAGTACTTC; CDR3aa: CASSSTGTQETQYF
d_gene: TRBD1; j_gene: TRBJ2-7; abundance: NA; v_gene: TRBV19; CDR3nt: TGTGCCAGTAGTATGGCTCTTTTTAGGGCGGCCGGACAGGGGGCGGGCGAGCAGTACTTC; CDR3aa: CASSMALFRAAGQGAGEQYF
d_gene: TRBD1; j_gene: TRBJ2-3; abundance: NA; v_gene: TRBV29-1; CDR3nt: TGCAGCGTTGGACAGGGTGGCACAGATACGCAGTATTTT; CDR3aa: CSVGQGGTDTQYF
d_gene: NA; j_gene: TRBJ1-4; abundance: NA; v_gene: TRBV7-2; CDR3nt: TGTGCCAGCAGCTTAGTGGCTCAATCAACTAATGAAAAACTGTTTTTT; CDR3aa: CASSLVAQSTNEKLFF
d_gene: TRBD1; j_gene: TRBJ2-7; abundance: NA; v_gene: TRBV7-6; CDR3nt: TGTGCCAGCAGCTTAGGCCCTTTCCGGGACAGAACCTACGAGCAGTACTTC; CDR3aa: CASSLGPFRDRTYEQYF
d_gene: NA; j_gene: TRBJ2-2; abundance: NA; v_gene: TRBV5-5; CDR3nt: TGTGCCAGCAGCACCACCGGGACTCCTAACACCGGGGAGCTGTTTTTT; CDR3aa: CASSTTGTPNTGELFF
d_gene: NA; j_gene: TRBJ2-7; abundance: NA; v_gene: TRBV6-5; CDR3nt: TGTGCCAGCAGCCTAGGTCAGCTCTCGGAGCAGTACTTC; CDR3aa: CASSLGQLSEQYF
d_gene: TRBD1; j_gene: TRBJ1-1; abundance: NA; v_gene: TRBV11-2; CDR3nt: TGTGCCAGCAGCCTCGGGACAGGGTTTGAAGCTTTCTTT; CDR3aa: CASSLGTGFEAFF
d_gene: TRBD2; j_gene: TRBJ2-3; abundance: NA; v_gene: TRBV14; CDR3nt: TGTGCCAGCAGCACCCGACTAGCGGGCACAGATACGCAGTATTTT; CDR3aa: CASSTRLAGTDTQYF
d_gene: NA; j_gene: TRBJ1-1; abundance: NA; v_gene: TRBV7-2; CDR3nt: TGTGCCAGCATCTTCAGGTTCACTGAAGCTTTCTTT; CDR3aa: CASIFRFTEAFF
d_gene: TRBD1; j_gene: TRBJ1-5; abundance: NA; v_gene: TRBV4-1; CDR3nt: TGCGCCAGCAGCCAAGAACGGACAGGGAATCAGCCCCAGCATTTT; CDR3aa: CASSQERTGNQPQHF
d_gene: NA; j_gene: TRBJ1-1; abundance: NA; v_gene: TRBV18; CDR3nt: TGTGCCAGCTCCTTGGACCCGAACACTGAAGCTTTCTTT; CDR3aa: CASSLDPNTEAFF
d_gene: NA; j_gene: TRBJ2-7; abundance: NA; v_gene: TRBV2; CDR3nt: TGTGCCAGTTGGGGCGGAATCCAGGTCGAGCAGTACTTC; CDR3aa: CASWGGIQVEQYF
d_gene: NA; j_gene: TRBJ2-1; abundance: NA; v_gene: TRBV5-1; CDR3nt: TGCGCCAGCAGCTTGGTGGATTTAACTGGCAATGAGCAGTTCTTC; CDR3aa: CASSLVDLTGNEQFF
d_gene: TRBD1; j_gene: TRBJ2-3; abundance: few; v_gene: TRBV5-4; CDR3nt: TGTGCCAGCAGTCAGACCGGGACAGGGCAGTATTTT; CDR3aa: CASSQTGTGQYF